This TCR beta chain emerged from a study of tumor and adjacent non-tumor tissue in lung cancer (dated by TCRdb to the late 2010s). With regard to the full study: Patients with adenocarcinoma (roughly 12), squamous cell carcinoma (2) and small cell lung cancer (1) were included in the cohort. The 15 or so patients were aged about 31 to 85 years, included ten or so men and 5 women, and had TNM stage I to III disease. Bulk TCRbeta repertoires were compared between lung tumor tissue and matched distant non-tumor lung tissue obtained from roughly 16 lung cancer patients. Sequencing generated a total of some 130 million productive TCRbeta reads, averaging roughly 4.3 million reads per sample. Some 31 paired specimens, one tumor and one normal lung sample per patient, were profiled by TCRbeta CDR3 sequencing. Results the study describes overall, beyond this receptor: In normal lung, the top 100 clones accounted for a significantly larger cumulative share of the repertoire than in tumor tissue. Tumor tissue showed significantly greater TCR diversity (inverse Simpson) than normal lung tissue (roughly 430 vs 170, P = 0.0075, Mann-Whitney U test). The cohort had only 15 or so patients, and the authors noted that larger samples and more detailed clinical data are needed. Neither the sequencing platform nor unique molecular identifiers are mentioned in the methods. Significantly higher TCR diversity was found in younger patients, and higher tumor TCR diversity was associated with shorter overall and disease-free survival. Peripheral blood was not sequenced, so blood TCRbeta repertoires in these lung cancer patients were not examined.

From the cysteine through the phenylalanine, the CDR3 covers 14 amino acids. Kept here is only the CDR3 DNA, which spans 42 bases and is read in frame from base 1. The trim is 6 bases for V and 2 bases for J, with a gap of 14 bases between the germline ends. CDR1 and CDR2 are read off the germline V gene as MDHEN and SYDVKM. Bulk unsorted tissue served as the source for RNA extraction, and RNA quality was assessed using a NanoDrop ND-1000 and an Agilent 2100. Donors were newly diagnosed lung cancer patients admitted for thoracic surgery in China between August and November 2014, without prior chemotherapy. The study excluded patients who had received radiotherapy or chemotherapy before or who had another cancer at the same time. Pieces of surgical tissue measuring about 1-2.1 cm3 were kept in RNAlater solution and held at -80 degrees C until needed. Preparation of the library involved multiplex PCR. TCRdb names Illumina HiSeq 2500 as the instrument used. TCRbeta libraries were constructed through three rounds of nested PCR with primers (Table S4) according to protocols modified from ARM-PCR. Before sequencing, PCR products of 200-500 bp were excised from the gel and purified with the QIAquick gel extraction kit. The source study handled its data this way. Trimmomatic was used to clean the reads, FLASH was used to merge the reads into complete CDR3 sequences, and MiTCR was used to assign the reads to V(D)J germline segments. VDJtools was used to compute clonal diversity as the inverse Simpson's index. A read counted as productive if the sequence was in-frame and lacked a premature stop codon. The raw public data were reprocessed by TCRdb itself: fastp quality trimming at Q25, MiXCR clonotype calling, in-frame beta chains only. Rows with one shared CDR3 protein collapse into an entry with the most common genes and DNA. Clone size and V and J calls follow TCRdb, not the original study. The sample profile shows roughly 76,000 distinct CDR3 sequences; 65% to 75% of them were found once. The leading ten clones occupy roughly 12% of the sample.

Comment on this clonotype: Its antigen remains undetermined. It may be a read error: a sequence one base away is much more abundant.

The rearranged chain carries TRBV28 and TRBJ2-7, with the D segment identity uncertain. Sequencing used lung tumor tissue. The TCR originated in a woman between 65 and 79 years old with non-small cell lung cancer. This receptor has the CDR3 CASSPNGAPYEQYF. The nucleotides are TGTGCCAGCAGCCCCAACGGTGCTCCCTACGAGCAGTACTTC.